The sequence of this T cell receptor beta chain was determined in a study of blood T cells in healthy people across ages. Worth noting for this clonotype: Its antigen is not known.

The use of a sample-barcoded 5' primer and a J-beta primer mix characterized a second PCR of about 7 to 12 cycles. TCRdb re-derived calls from the 5' RACE reads in MiXCR, one entry per CDR3 protein. This sample has about 1.1 million distinct CDR3 sequences, with under 40% found just once. Study observations and caveats: Roughly linearly, TCR beta diversity per million T cells fell as age increased. PBMCs left unsorted prevented a conclusive naive versus antigen-experienced comparison.

CDR1 is MNHEY, CDR2 SVGEGT, per germline. Deletions cut 2 bases from V and 2 bases from J, with 7 bases between. The length of the CDR3 is 14 residues. Roughly 9 milliliters of peripheral blood were drawn from each donor. This TCR came from a man aged 18 to 30 in good health. Material: blood. The V and J genes are TRBV6-2 or TRBV6-3 and TRBJ1-5; D gene unclear. CDR3 sequence (DNA): TGTGCCAGCAGTTACGCCCCCGGCAATCAGCCCCAGCATTTT. It codes for CASSYAPGNQPQHF.